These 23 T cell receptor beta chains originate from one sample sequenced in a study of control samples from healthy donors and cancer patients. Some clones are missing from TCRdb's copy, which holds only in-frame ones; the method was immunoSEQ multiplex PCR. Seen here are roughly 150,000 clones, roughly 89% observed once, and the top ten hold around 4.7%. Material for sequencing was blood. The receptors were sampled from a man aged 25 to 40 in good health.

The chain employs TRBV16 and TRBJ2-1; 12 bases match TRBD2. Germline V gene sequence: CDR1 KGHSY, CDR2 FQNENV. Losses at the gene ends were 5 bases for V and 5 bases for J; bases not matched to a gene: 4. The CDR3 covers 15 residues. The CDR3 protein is CASSGWTSGNNEQFF. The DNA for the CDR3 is TGTGCCAGCAGCGGGTGGACTAGCGGGAACAATGAGCAGTTCTTC.

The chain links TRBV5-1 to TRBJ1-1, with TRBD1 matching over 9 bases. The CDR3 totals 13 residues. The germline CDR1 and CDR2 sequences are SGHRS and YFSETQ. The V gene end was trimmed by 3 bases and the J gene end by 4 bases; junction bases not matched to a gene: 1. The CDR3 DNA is TGCGCCAGCAGCTGGACAGGGGCCACTGAAGCTTTCTTT. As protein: CASSWTGATEAFF.

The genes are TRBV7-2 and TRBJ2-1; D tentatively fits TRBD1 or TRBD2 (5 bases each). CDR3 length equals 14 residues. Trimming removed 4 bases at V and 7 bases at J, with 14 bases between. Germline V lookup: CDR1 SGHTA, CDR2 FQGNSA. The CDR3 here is CASSSSEGWNEQFF. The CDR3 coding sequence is TGTGCCAGCAGCTCCTCCGAGGGGTGGAATGAGCAGTTCTTC.

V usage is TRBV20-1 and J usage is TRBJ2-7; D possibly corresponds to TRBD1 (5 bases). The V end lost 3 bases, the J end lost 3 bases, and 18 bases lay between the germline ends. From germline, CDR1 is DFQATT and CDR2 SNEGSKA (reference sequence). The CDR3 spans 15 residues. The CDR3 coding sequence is TGCAGTGCTAGTAGTTTAAGGAGACAGATCTACGAGCAGTACTTC. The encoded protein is CSASSLRRQIYEQYF.

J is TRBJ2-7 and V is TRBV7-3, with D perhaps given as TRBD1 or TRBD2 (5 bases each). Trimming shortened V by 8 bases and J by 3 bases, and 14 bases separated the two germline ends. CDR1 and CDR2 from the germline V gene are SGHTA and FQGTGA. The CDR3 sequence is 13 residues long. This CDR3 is CASSLGPDYEQYF. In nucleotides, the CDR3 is TGTGCCAGCTCACTGGGACCCGACTACGAGCAGTACTTC.

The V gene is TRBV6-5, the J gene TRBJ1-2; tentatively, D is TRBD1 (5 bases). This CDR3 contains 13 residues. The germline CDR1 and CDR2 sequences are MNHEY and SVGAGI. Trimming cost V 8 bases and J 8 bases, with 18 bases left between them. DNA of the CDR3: TGTGCCAGCCAGCAAGGGACTCAGGACGGCTACACCTTC. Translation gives CASQQGTQDGYTF.

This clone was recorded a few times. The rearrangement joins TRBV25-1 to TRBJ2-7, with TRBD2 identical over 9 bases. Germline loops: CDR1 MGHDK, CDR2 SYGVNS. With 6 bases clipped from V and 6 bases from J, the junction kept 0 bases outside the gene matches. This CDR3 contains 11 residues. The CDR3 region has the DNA TGTGCCAGCAGACTAGCGGGCGAGCAGTACTTC. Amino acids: CASRLAGEQYF.

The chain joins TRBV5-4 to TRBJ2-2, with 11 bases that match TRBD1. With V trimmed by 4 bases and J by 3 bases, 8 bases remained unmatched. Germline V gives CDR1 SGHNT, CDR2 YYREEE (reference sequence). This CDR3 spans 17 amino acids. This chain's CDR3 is CASSRGQGDGDTGELFF. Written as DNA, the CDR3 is TGTGCCAGCAGCCGGGGACAGGGGGATGGAGACACCGGGGAGCTGTTTTTT.

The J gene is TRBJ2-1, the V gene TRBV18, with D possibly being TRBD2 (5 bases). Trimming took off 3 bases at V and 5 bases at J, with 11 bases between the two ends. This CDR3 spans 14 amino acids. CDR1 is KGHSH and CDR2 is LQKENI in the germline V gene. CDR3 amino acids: CASSPDYSNNEQFF. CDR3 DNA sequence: TGTGCCAGCTCACCCGACTACAGTAACAATGAGCAGTTCTTC.

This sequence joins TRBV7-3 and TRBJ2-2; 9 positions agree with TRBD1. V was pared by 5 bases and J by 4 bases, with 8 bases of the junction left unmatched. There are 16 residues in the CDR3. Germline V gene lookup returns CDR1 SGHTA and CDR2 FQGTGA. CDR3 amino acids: CASSLTGTGSTGELFF. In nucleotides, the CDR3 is TGTGCCAGCAGCCTGACCGGGACAGGGTCCACCGGGGAGCTGTTTTTT.

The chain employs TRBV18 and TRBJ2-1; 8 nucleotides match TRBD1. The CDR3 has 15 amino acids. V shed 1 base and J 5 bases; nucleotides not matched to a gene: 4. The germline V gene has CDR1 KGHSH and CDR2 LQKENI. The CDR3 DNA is TGTGCCAGCTCACCACGGCAGGGGGCGCACAATGAGCAGTTCTTC. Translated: CASSPRQGAHNEQFF.

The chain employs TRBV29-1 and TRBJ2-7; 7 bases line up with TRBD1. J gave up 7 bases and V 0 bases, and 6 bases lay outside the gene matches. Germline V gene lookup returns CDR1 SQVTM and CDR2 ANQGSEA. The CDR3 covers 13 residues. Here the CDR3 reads CSVEDTGDREQYF. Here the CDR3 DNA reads TGCAGCGTTGAAGATACAGGGGATAGGGAGCAGTACTTC.

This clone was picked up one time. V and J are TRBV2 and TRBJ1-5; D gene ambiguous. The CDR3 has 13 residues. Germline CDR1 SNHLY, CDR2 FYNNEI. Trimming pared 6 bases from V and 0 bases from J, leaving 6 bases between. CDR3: CASRGYSNQPQHF. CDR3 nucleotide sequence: TGTGCCAGCAGGGGATATAGCAATCAGCCCCAGCATTTT.

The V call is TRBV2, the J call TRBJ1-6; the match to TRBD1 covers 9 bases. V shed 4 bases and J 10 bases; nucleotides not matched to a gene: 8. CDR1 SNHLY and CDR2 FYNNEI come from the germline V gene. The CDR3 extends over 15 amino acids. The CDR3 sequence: CASSGEQGARSPLHF. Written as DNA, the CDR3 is TGTGCCAGCAGTGGGGAACAGGGGGCGAGGTCACCCCTCCACTTT. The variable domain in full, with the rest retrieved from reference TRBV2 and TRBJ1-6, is EPEVTQTPSHQVTQMGQEVILRCVPISNHLYFYWYRQILGQKVEFLVSFYNNEISEKSEIFDDQFSVERPDGSNFTLKIRSTKLEDSAMYFCASSGEQGARSPLHFGNGTRLTVT.

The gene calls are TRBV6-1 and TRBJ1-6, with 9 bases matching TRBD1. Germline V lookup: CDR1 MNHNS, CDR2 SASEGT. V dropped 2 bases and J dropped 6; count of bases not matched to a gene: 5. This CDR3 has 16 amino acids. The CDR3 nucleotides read TGTGCCAGCAGTGAACAAGGGACAGGGATTAATTCACCCCTCCACTTT. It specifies CASSEQGTGINSPLHF.

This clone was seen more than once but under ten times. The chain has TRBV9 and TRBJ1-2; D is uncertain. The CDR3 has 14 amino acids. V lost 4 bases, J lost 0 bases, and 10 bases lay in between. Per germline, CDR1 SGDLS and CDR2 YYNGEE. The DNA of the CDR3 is TGTGCCAGCAGCCCCCAGTTAGCTAACTATGGCTACACCTTC. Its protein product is CASSPQLANYGYTF. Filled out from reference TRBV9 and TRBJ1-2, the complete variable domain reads DSGVTQTPKHLITATGQRVTLRCSPRSGDLSVYWYQQSLDQGLQFLIQYYNGEERAKGNILERFSAQQFPDLHSELNLSSLELGDSALYFCASSPQLANYGYTFGSGTRLTVV.

The CDR3 here is CASSHPGQAGYTF. CDR3 bases: TGCGCCAGCAGCCACCCGGGACAGGCTGGCTACACCTTC. The chain uses TRBV4-1 and TRBJ1-2; 8 bases map to TRBD1. This CDR3 is 13 amino acids long. CDR1 is MGHRA and CDR2 is YSYEKL in the germline V gene. Losses at the gene ends were 3 bases for V and 7 bases for J; bases not matched to a gene: 4.

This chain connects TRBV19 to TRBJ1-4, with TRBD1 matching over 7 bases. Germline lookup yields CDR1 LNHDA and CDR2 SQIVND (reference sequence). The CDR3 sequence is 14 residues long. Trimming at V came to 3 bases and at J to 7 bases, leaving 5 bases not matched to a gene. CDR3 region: CASSIAQGSEKLFF. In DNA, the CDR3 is TGTGCCAGTAGTATTGCACAGGGGAGTGAAAAACTGTTTTTT.

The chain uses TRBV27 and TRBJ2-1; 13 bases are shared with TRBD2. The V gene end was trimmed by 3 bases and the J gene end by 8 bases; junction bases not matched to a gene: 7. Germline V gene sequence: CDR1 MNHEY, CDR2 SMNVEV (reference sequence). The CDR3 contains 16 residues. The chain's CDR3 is CASSFLGTSGKDEQFF. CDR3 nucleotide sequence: TGTGCCAGCAGTTTTCTCGGGACTAGCGGGAAGGATGAGCAGTTCTTC.

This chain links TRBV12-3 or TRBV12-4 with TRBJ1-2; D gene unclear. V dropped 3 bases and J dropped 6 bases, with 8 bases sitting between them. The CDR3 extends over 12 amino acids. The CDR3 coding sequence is TGTGCCAGCAGTTTTCAAGGAGATGGCTACACCTTC. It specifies CASSFQGDGYTF.

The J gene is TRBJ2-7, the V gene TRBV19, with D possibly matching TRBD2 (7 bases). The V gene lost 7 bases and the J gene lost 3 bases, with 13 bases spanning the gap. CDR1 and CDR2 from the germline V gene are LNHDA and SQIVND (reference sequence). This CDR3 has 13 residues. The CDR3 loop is CASKGRGDYEQYF. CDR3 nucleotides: TGTGCCAGTAAGGGGAGGGGGGACTACGAGCAGTACTTC. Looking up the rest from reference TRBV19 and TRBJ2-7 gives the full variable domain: DGGITQSPKYLFRKEGQNVTLSCEQNLNHDAMYWYRQDPGQGLRLIYYSQIVNDFQKGDIAEGYSVSREKKESFPLTVTSAQKNPTAFYLCASKGRGDYEQYFGPGTRLTVT.

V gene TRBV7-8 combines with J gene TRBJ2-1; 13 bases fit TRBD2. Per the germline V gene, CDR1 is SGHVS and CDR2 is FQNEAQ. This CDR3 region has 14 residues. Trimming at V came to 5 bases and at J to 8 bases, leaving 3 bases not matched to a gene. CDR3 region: CASSLGLAGDEQFF. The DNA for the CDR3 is TGTGCCAGCAGCCTTGGACTAGCGGGAGATGAGCAGTTCTTC.

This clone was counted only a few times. The chain's CDR3 is CASSLGRGRGEETQYF. For the CDR3, the DNA is TGTGCCAGCAGCTTAGGGCGGGGCAGGGGGGAAGAGACCCAGTACTTC. The V gene is TRBV7-2, the J gene TRBJ2-5; maybe TRBD1 (7 bases). CDR3 length equals 16 residues. Germline V gives CDR1 SGHTA, CDR2 FQGNSA. V dropped 1 base and J dropped 3 bases, with 15 bases sitting between them.